This section outlines one TCR beta chain sequence together with its context. Researchers ran the PCR with 60 Vbeta and 13 Jbeta primers. Profiled with immunoSEQ multiplex PCR; TCRdb holds only in-frame clones, not every one. The sample has 170,000 or so clones; about four fifths are singletons. The CDR3 spans 15 residues. The V segment lost 4 bases and the J segment 4 bases; nucleotides outside the gene matches: 4. Germline CDR1 is SGHRS and CDR2 is YFSETQ. The data stem from a study of cytomegalovirus exposure and HLA in healthy donors. V gene TRBV5-1 combines with J gene TRBJ2-2; TRBD2 aligns across 10 bases. Source material: PBMCs. This TCR derives from a man aged 18 to 29 in good health and CMV-seronegative. The CDR3 DNA is TGCGCCAGCAGCGTGGGACTAGCGTTCACCGGGGAGCTGTTTTTT. Protein product: CASSVGLAFTGELFF.